This TCR beta chain was captured in a study of radiation and T cells in renal cell carcinoma. The V and J ends lost 4 bases and 4 bases respectively, with 10 bases between them. This CDR3 comprises 14 residues. Germline CDR1 and CDR2: LGHNA and YSLEER. Clones were read by immunoSEQ multiplex PCR, and TCRdb kept only the in-frame ones, dropping some. Among under 100,000 clones listed, 80% to 90% were seen once. Time point: blood 4 weeks post-SBRT, at nephrectomy. Indicated treatment: 15 Gy SBRT to primary tumor, nephrectomy 4 weeks later. The J gene is TRBJ2-2, the V gene TRBV4-3; D gene ambiguous. The specimen comprised blood, sampled from a patient whose treatment included radiotherapy and nephrectomy. This clonotype originated in a man aged 55 to 69 with renal cell carcinoma. CDR3 coding DNA: TGCGCCAGCAGCCGCGCCCAGCTCACCGGGGAGCTGTTTTTT. Its translation is CASSRAQLTGELFF.